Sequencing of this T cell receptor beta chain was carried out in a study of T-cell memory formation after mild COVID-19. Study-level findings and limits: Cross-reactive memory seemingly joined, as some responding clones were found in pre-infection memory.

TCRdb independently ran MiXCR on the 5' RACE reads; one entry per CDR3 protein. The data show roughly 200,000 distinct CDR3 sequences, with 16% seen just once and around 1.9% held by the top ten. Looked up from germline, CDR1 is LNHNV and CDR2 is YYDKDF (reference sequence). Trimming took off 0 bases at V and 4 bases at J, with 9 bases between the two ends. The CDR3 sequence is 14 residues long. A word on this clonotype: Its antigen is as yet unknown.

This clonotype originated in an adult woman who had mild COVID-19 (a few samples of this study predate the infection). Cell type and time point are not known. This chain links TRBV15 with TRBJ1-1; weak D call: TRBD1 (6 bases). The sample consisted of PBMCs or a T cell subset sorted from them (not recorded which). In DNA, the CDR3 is TGTGCCACCAGCAGAGAAGGGGGAGTCACTGAAGCTTTCTTT. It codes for CATSREGGVTEAFF. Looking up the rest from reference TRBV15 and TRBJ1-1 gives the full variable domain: DAMVIQNPRYQVTQFGKPVTLSCSQTLNHNVMYWYQQKSSQAPKLLFHYYDKDFNNEADTPDNFQSRRPNTSFCFLDIRSPGLGDTAMYLCATSREGGVTEAFFGQGTRLTVV.